The 25 T cell receptor beta chains below all came from one sample that was sequenced in a study of blood T cells in healthy people across ages (dated by TCRdb to between 2015 and 2017). Library creation used 5' RACE. Data came from an Illumina HiSeq 2500. A second PCR of roughly 7 to 11 cycles was performed with a sample-barcoded 5' primer and a J-beta primer mix. Starting from the raw public reads, TCRdb applied fastp trimming at Q25, assembled clones with MiXCR and retained in-frame beta chains. CDR3 protein sequences are deduplicated, and each keeps its most common genes and DNA. The sample includes some 1,500,000 distinct CDR3 sequences, with roughly two fifths observed a single time. The ten largest clonotypes hold over 3.5% of the sample. The specimen was blood. These receptors were taken from a woman aged 18-29 years in good health.

The chain carries TRBV29-1 and TRBJ1-1, with D tentatively TRBD1 (5 bases). CDR3 length equals 13 residues. The germline V and J ends were trimmed by 6 bases and 3 bases, with 14 bases remaining between them. The germline V gene encodes CDR1 SQVTM and CDR2 ANQGSEA. The CDR3 coding sequence is TGCAGCGTGGATGACGGGGGGGACACTGAAGCTTTCTTT. The encoded protein is CSVDDGGDTEAFF.

This chain connects TRBV29-1 to TRBJ1-2; the D is unclear. CDR1 and CDR2 (germline): SQVTM, ANQGSEA. Trimming shortened V by 7 bases and J by 5 bases, and 17 bases separated the two germline ends. CDR3 length equals 13 residues. This chain's CDR3 is CSDIGDRDYGYTF. The CDR3 DNA reads as TGCAGCGACATCGGAGATAGGGATTATGGCTACACCTTC.

The V gene is TRBV29-1, the J gene TRBJ2-1; D uncertain. CDR1 and CDR2 from the germline V gene are SQVTM and ANQGSEA. Trimming stripped 4 bases from V and 3 bases from J, with 16 bases between. The CDR3 spans 15 residues. CDR3 protein: CSVAPNSVIYNEQFF. As DNA, the CDR3 is TGCAGCGTTGCCCCGAATTCAGTAATCTACAATGAGCAGTTCTTC.

The chain employs TRBV7-2 and TRBJ2-3; possible D gene TRBD2, 5 bases. The germline V gene has CDR1 SGHTA and CDR2 FQGNSA. The CDR3 has 15 residues. V was pared by 2 bases and J by 4 bases, with 13 bases between. The CDR3 DNA sequence: TGTGCCAGCAGCTTATTACTAGTTGGCGCAGATACGCAGTATTTT. Encoded protein: CASSLLLVGADTQYF.

This clonotype has just a few counts. The V gene is TRBV29-1, the J gene TRBJ2-5; D perhaps matches TRBD1 (5 bases). The J call may be incorrect, as the DNA end agrees better with TRBJ2-7. Germline V gives CDR1 SQVTM, CDR2 ANQGSEA. CDR3 length equals 12 residues. CDR3 nucleotides: TGCAGCGTTGTCCAGGGTGGTAACGAGCAGTACTTC. Its translation is CSVVQGGNEQYF.

The chain couples TRBV6-2 or TRBV6-3 to TRBJ2-5; 7 bases line up with TRBD1. The germline CDR1 and CDR2 sequences are MNHEY and SVGEGT. This CDR3 region has 12 residues. The V segment lost 6 bases and the J segment 13 bases; nucleotides outside the gene matches: 11. The CDR3 sequence is CASSGQAGGRYF. DNA for the CDR3: TGTGCCAGCAGCGGACAGGCCGGTGGGCGGTACTTC.

J is TRBJ1-2 and V is TRBV4-3, with D possibly TRBD1 on 6 matching bases. This CDR3 spans 14 amino acids. Germline CDR1 is LGHNA and CDR2 is YSLEER. Trimming pared 3 bases from V and 4 bases from J, leaving 12 bases between. CDR3 region: CASSQSGVGYGYTF. CDR3 bases: TGCGCCAGCAGCCAGTCAGGGGTAGGCTATGGCTACACCTTC.

The chain joins TRBV6-1 to TRBJ1-5, with TRBD1 identical over 11 bases. V lost 2 bases, J lost 6 bases, and 3 bases stayed unmatched. The CDR3 has 15 amino acids. CDR1 and CDR2 (germline): MNHNS, SASEGT. DNA of the CDR3: TGTGCCAGCAGTGAACGGACAGGGGGCAGTCAGCCCCAGCATTTT. It translates to CASSERTGGSQPQHF.

The chain couples TRBV9 to TRBJ1-1; a possible D gene is TRBD1 (6 bases). The CDR3 loop spans 18 amino acids. The V end lost 2 bases, the J end lost 2 bases, and 22 bases lay between the germline ends. In germline, CDR1 is SGDLS, CDR2 YYNGEE. The CDR3 DNA reads as TGTGCCAGCAGCGTTTCCTCCGGGACATACTTTATTAACACTGAAGCTTTCTTT. Protein product: CASSVSSGTYFINTEAFF.

This clonotype has at least ten counts. This chain uses TRBV29-1 with TRBJ2-5; D gene uncertain. The germline V gene encodes CDR1 SQVTM and CDR2 ANQGSEA. The CDR3 runs to 12 residues. The CDR3 DNA sequence: TGCAGTGAAGTTGGACCCCGCGGGACCCAGTACTTC. It encodes CSEVGPRGTQYF. The variable domain in full, completed from reference TRBV29-1 and TRBJ2-5, reads SAVISQKPSRDICQRGTSLTIQCQVDSQVTMMFWYRQQPGQSLTLIATANQGSEATYESGFVIDKFPISRPNLTFSTLTVSNMSPEDSSIYLCSEVGPRGTQYFGPGTRLLVL.

The chain couples TRBV7-2 to TRBJ2-5; 9 bases align to TRBD2. The V segment lost 3 bases and the J segment 3 bases; nucleotides outside the gene matches: 5. Germline values: CDR1 SGHTA, CDR2 FQGNSA. This CDR3 has 15 amino acids. CDR3 in DNA: TGTGCCAGCAGCTTTGATAGCGGGGGCAAAGAGACCCAGTACTTC. As protein: CASSFDSGGKETQYF.

The CDR3 protein is CASSPPRGFGNTIYF. CDR3 DNA sequence: TGTGCCAGCAGCCCCCCCAGGGGGTTCGGAAACACCATATATTTT. This chain joins TRBV11-3 and TRBJ1-3; 7 bases agree with TRBD1. Trimming at V came to 5 bases and at J to 4 bases, leaving 8 bases not matched to a gene. Germline CDR1 SGHNT, CDR2 YENEEA. CDR3 length equals 15 residues.

For the CDR3, the DNA is TGTGCCAGCTCACCACCTCCGTACCAAGAGACCCAGTACTTC. Translating it yields CASSPPPYQETQYF. The V call is TRBV18, the J call TRBJ2-5; the D is unclear. This CDR3 has 14 residues. Trimming took off 0 bases at V and 0 bases at J, with 5 bases between the two ends. Germline-derived CDR1 and CDR2 are KGHSH and LQKENI.

J is TRBJ1-2 and V is TRBV7-9, with a weak D call TRBD1 (6 bases). V shed 7 bases and J shed 4 bases, with 13 bases lying between them. This CDR3 has 13 amino acids. Germline values: CDR1 SEHNR, CDR2 FQNEAQ (reference sequence). CDR3: CASNPGGAYGYTF. As DNA, the CDR3 is TGTGCCAGCAACCCGGGGGGGGCCTATGGCTACACCTTC.

The chain links TRBV4-1 to TRBJ1-2, with a tentative D call TRBD1 (5 bases). The CDR3 consists of 14 residues. V lost 0 bases and J 7 bases, leaving 12 bases between the germline ends. Germline values: CDR1 MGHRA, CDR2 YSYEKL. In DNA form, the CDR3 reads TGCGCCAGCAGCCAAGAAAGGGCAGGGCTTGGCTACACCTTC. This translates into CASSQERAGLGYTF.

The J gene is TRBJ2-3, the V gene TRBV2, with D unresolved. This CDR3 has 14 residues. Germline V gene sequence: CDR1 SNHLY, CDR2 FYNNEI. The germline V and J ends were trimmed by 8 bases and 1 base, with 13 bases remaining between them. The CDR3, as DNA: TGTGCCAGCCTCCGGGTCGGAGGCACAGATACGCAGTATTTT. Encoded protein: CASLRVGGTDTQYF. The full variable domain, with the rest looked up from reference TRBV2 and TRBJ2-3, is EPEVTQTPSHQVTQMGQEVILRCVPISNHLYFYWYRQILGQKVEFLVSFYNNEISEKSEIFDDQFSVERPDGSNFTLKIRSTKLEDSAMYFCASLRVGGTDTQYFGPGTRLTVL.

The chain has TRBV20-1 and TRBJ2-3; 8 bases align to TRBD1. Trimming cost V 3 bases and J 4 bases; bases outside gene matches: 9. The V gene's germline CDR1 is DFQATT and CDR2 SNEGSKA (reference sequence). The CDR3 is made up of 15 amino acids. The CDR3 DNA reads as TGCAGTGCTAGTCGGGCAGGGGGCGGATCAGATACGCAGTATTTT. Protein sequence: CSASRAGGGSDTQYF.

This rearrangement joins TRBV20-1 to TRBJ1-5; weak D call: TRBD1 (6 bases). V lost 3 bases to trimming and J lost 0 bases, with 12 bases between them. This CDR3 has 15 residues. Germline V gene sequence: CDR1 DFQATT, CDR2 SNEGSKA (reference sequence). The CDR3, as DNA: TGCAGTGCTAGTGGGACATACTATAGCAATCAGCCCCAGCATTTT. It translates to CSASGTYYSNQPQHF.

There are a few counts of this clonotype. V gene TRBV20-1 combines with J gene TRBJ1-6; no definite D call. The germline CDR1 and CDR2 sequences are DFQATT and SNEGSKA (reference sequence). V shed 6 bases and J shed 7 bases, with 10 bases lying between them. The CDR3 runs to 12 residues. CDR3 residues: CSAQAPNSPLHF. CDR3 bases: TGCAGTGCCCAAGCTCCGAATTCACCCCTCCACTTT.

The rearrangement uses TRBV29-1 and TRBJ2-1, with TRBD2 matching over 14 bases. Germline CDR1 is SQVTM and CDR2 is ANQGSEA. The CDR3 is 17 residues long. With 6 bases clipped from V and 0 bases from J, the junction kept 7 bases outside the gene matches. The CDR3 spells CSVGLAGGKSSYNEQFF. In DNA form, the CDR3 reads TGCAGCGTCGGACTAGCGGGGGGAAAGAGCTCCTACAATGAGCAGTTCTTC.

On this clonotype: The germline gene is not matched at one end of the junction; a read error may be the cause. This chain links TRBV19 with TRBJ2-7; maybe TRBD1 (5 bases). The germline V gene has CDR1 LNHDA and CDR2 SQIVND (reference sequence). The CDR3 has 15 residues. The CDR3 spells CANSIRQGLSYEQYF. CDR3 DNA: TGTGCCAATAGTATTAGGCAGGGCTTGTCCTACGAGCAGTACTTC.

This clonotype was found a few times. The chain combines TRBV29-1 with TRBJ1-2; D call uncertain. Germline V lookup: CDR1 SQVTM, CDR2 ANQGSEA. Trimming shortened V by 1 base and J by 3 bases, and 9 bases separated the two germline ends. The CDR3 covers 13 residues. The CDR3 spells CSVEGYIDYGYTF. In nucleotides, the CDR3 is TGCAGCGTTGAAGGGTACATTGACTATGGCTACACCTTC.

Many counts were recorded for this clonotype. V usage is TRBV10-3 and J usage is TRBJ2-7, with unresolved D. From germline, CDR1 is ENHRY and CDR2 SYGVKD. This CDR3 spans 15 amino acids. Trimming left V 3 bases short and J 0 bases short, with 12 bases between. In nucleotides, the CDR3 is TGTGCCATCAGTGATCCCGGACGGCTCTCCTACGAGCAGTACTTC. This codes for CAISDPGRLSYEQYF.

V is TRBV30 and J is TRBJ1-2, with a weak D call TRBD1 (6 bases). Germline CDR1 and CDR2: GTSNPN and SVGIG (reference sequence). The CDR3 runs 17 residues. V lost 1 base and J 2 bases, leaving 20 bases between the germline ends. The CDR3 sequence is CAWSAPRTERLNYGYTF. The CDR3 DNA follows: TGTGCCTGGAGTGCCCCCCGGACAGAGAGACTAAACTATGGCTACACCTTC.

The gene calls are TRBV6-5 and TRBJ1-3, with TRBD1 as a possible D gene (5 bases). The germline CDR1 and CDR2 sequences are MNHEY and SVGAGI. V was cut by 7 bases and J by 0 bases, with 16 bases left in between. The CDR3 sequence is 16 residues long. The CDR3 protein is CASTPGLSSSGNTIYF. Written as DNA, the CDR3 is TGTGCCAGCACTCCGGGACTCTCCAGCTCTGGAAACACCATATATTTT.